The clone carrying this T cell receptor beta chain was counted between two and nine times. Its antigen is not identified. Germline loops: CDR1 MGHRA, CDR2 YSYEKL. The CDR3 sequence is 16 residues long. V was pared by 1 base and J by 5 bases, with 17 bases between. Semi-nested PCR with Nested Universal Primer A followed constant-region reverse priming of full-length variable regions. MiXCR, applied by TCRdb to the 5' RACE reads, yields one record per CDR3 protein. This table holds nearly 55,000 distinct CDR3 sequences, over 20% found once. Naive CD4+ T cells were purified with Tregs depleted by CD25. Findings of the study overall: Larger-cohort validation covered only one TCR beta V-J rearrangement. Tumor Treg TCRs overlapped most with tumor naive CD4+ cells.

The V call is TRBV4-1, the J call TRBJ1-1; no reliable D call. The source of this sequence is a female donor with breast cancer. The sample taken for sequencing was tumor-infiltrating naive CD4+ T cells sorted from the breast tumor. Subset noted: naive CD4+ T cells, CD4+CD45RA+CD25-. The CDR3 protein is CASSQATFFRGTEAFF. The CDR3 DNA is TGCGCCAGCAGCCAAGCGACCTTTTTTCGGGGAACTGAAGCTTTCTTT.